Listed here are 19 T cell receptor beta chains from one sample, sequenced in a study of blood T cell repertoires in COVID-19 (TCRdb year 2020). Libraries were built with the immunoSEQ multiplex PCR assay. Here the immuneACCESS table is served through TCRdb, limited to in-frame sequences with V and J called. Missing clones are a known gap in these copies; in checked studies unresolved V genes cover under half, and the rest lacks a known reason. The sample table contains fewer than 350,000 clones; only one count was recorded for about 90% of them. The ten largest clones represent approximately 8% of the sample. The specimen was peripheral blood. These receptors were taken from a woman between 45 and 65 years old who had recovered from COVID-19.

The chain recombines TRBV9 with TRBJ2-1, with 7 nucleotides matching TRBD1. V gave up 4 bases and J gave up 6 bases; unmatched junction bases: 10. CDR1 and CDR2 (germline): SGDLS, YYNGEE. This CDR3 region has 15 residues. The CDR3 protein is CASSIRQGSGNEQFF. Here the CDR3 DNA reads TGTGCCAGCAGCATTAGACAGGGAAGTGGCAATGAGCAGTTCTTC.

This clone was seen only a few times. V usage is TRBV13 and J usage is TRBJ2-5; 8 bases map to TRBD1. The CDR3 loop spans 16 amino acids. Trimming removed 4 bases from V and 2 bases from J; junction bases left unmatched: 9. The V gene's germline CDR1 is PRHDT and CDR2 FYEKMQ (reference sequence). This CDR3 reads CASSSVLTGEQETQYF. The CDR3 DNA sequence: TGTGCCAGCAGCTCAGTACTGACAGGGGAACAAGAGACCCAGTACTTC. Variable domain in full (rest from reference TRBV13 and TRBJ2-5): AAGVIQSPRHLIKEKRETATLKCYPIPRHDTVYWYQQGPGQDPQFLISFYEKMQSDKGSIPDRFSAQQFSDYHSELNMSSLELGDSALYFCASSSVLTGEQETQYFGPGTRLLVL.

The chain uses TRBV19 and TRBJ1-5, with D perhaps matching TRBD1 (6 bases). V lost 7 bases and J 1 base, leaving 14 bases between the germline ends. CDR1 and CDR2 from the germline V gene are LNHDA and SQIVND (reference sequence). This CDR3 spans 15 amino acids. CDR3 in amino acids: CASTNRDYSNQPQHF. DNA for the CDR3: TGTGCCAGTACTAACAGGGATTACAGCAATCAGCCCCAGCATTTT.

CDR3 DNA sequence: TGTGCCACCGCTCAGGGGGAATTCGATGGCTACACCTTC. This gives the protein CATAQGEFDGYTF. The chain uses TRBV12-3 or TRBV12-4 and TRBJ1-2; 7 bases fit TRBD1. This CDR3 contains 13 residues. V was clipped by 10 bases and J by 6 bases; unmatched bases: 11.

This clone has a single count. V and J are TRBV7-9 and TRBJ1-4; 9 bases align to TRBD1. The CDR3 length is 14 residues. Trimming removed 5 bases from V and 6 bases from J; junction bases left unmatched: 4. The germline gives CDR1 SEHNR, CDR2 FQNEAQ (reference sequence). CDR3 region: CASSPGQGDEKLFF. The DNA of the CDR3 is TGTGCCAGCAGCCCGGGACAGGGCGATGAAAAACTGTTTTTT.

The chain links TRBV4-3 to TRBJ1-2; TRBD1 matches at 7 bases. This CDR3 is 17 amino acids long. Trimming at V came to 0 bases and at J to 6 bases, leaving 13 bases not matched to a gene. Germline CDR1 and CDR2: LGHNA and YSLEER. DNA for the CDR3: TGCGCCAGCAGCCAAGACGGCCTCAGGGGGAGCGAGGATGGCTACACCTTC. Encoded protein: CASSQDGLRGSEDGYTF.

Here the CDR3 reads CSAIDRGPEAFF. CDR3 DNA sequence: TGCAGTGCTATTGACAGGGGTCCTGAAGCTTTCTTT. This rearrangement joins TRBV20-1 to TRBJ1-1, with 8 bases aligning to TRBD1. The V gene end was trimmed by 4 bases and the J gene end by 6 bases; junction bases not matched to a gene: 4. There are 12 residues in the CDR3. Germline values: CDR1 DFQATT, CDR2 SNEGSKA (reference sequence).

This clone was seen a single time. The chain has TRBV5-8 and TRBJ1-1, with a weak D call TRBD1 (6 bases). This CDR3 has 14 residues. CDR1 and CDR2 from the germline V gene are SGHTS and YDEGEE. Trimming stripped 3 bases from V and 5 bases from J, with 14 bases between. This chain's CDR3 is CASSWEQGFTEAFF. The CDR3 DNA reads TGTGCCAGCAGCTGGGAGCAGGGGTTTACTGAAGCTTTCTTT.

This clone has only a few counts. V and J are TRBV3-1 (or the pseudogene TRBV3-2) and TRBJ2-7; D is perhaps TRBD2 (6 bases). Germline V gives CDR1 LGHDT, CDR2 YNNKEL (reference sequence). V was clipped by 4 bases and J by 6 bases, with 13 bases between them. This CDR3 comprises 13 residues. CDR3 bases: TGTGCCAGCAGCCGCCCTTTCGGGAGCGAGCAGTACTTC. Its translation is CASSRPFGSEQYF.

The chain links TRBV10-3 to TRBJ2-3; TRBD1 matches at 7 bases. Germline loops: CDR1 ENHRY, CDR2 SYGVKD. CDR3 length: 15 residues. V was pared by 4 bases and J by 9 bases, with 13 bases of the junction left unmatched. The chain's CDR3 is CAISAQDRKEGTQYF. Here the CDR3 DNA reads TGTGCCATCAGTGCCCAGGACAGGAAAGAGGGGACGCAGTATTTT.

For the CDR3, the DNA is TGCGCCAGCAGCCAAGATACCGGGGAGGGGACCCAGTACTTC. Translating gives CASSQDTGEGTQYF. The chain has TRBV4-3 and TRBJ2-5, with 7 bases lining up with TRBD2. CDR1 is LGHNA, CDR2 YSLEER, per germline. This CDR3 comprises 14 residues. The V and J ends lost 0 bases and 7 bases, in that order; junction bases with no gene match: 5.

This chain connects TRBV19 to TRBJ2-1; TRBD2 agrees at 9 bases. Per germline, CDR1 LNHDA and CDR2 SQIVND (reference sequence). The CDR3 loop spans 16 amino acids. V gave up 5 bases and J gave up 10 bases; unmatched junction bases: 15. The chain's CDR3 is CASSPRGAGGLGEQFF. The DNA for the CDR3 is TGTGCCAGTAGTCCCCGAGGAGCGGGGGGTCTGGGGGAGCAGTTCTTC. The variable domain in full, completed from reference TRBV19 and TRBJ2-1, reads DGGITQSPKYLFRKEGQNVTLSCEQNLNHDAMYWYRQDPGQGLRLIYYSQIVNDFQKGDIAEGYSVSREKKESFPLTVTSAQKNPTAFYLCASSPRGAGGLGEQFFGPGTRLTVL.

CDR3 region: CASSLGGNYGYTF. CDR3 sequence (DNA): TGTGCCAGCAGCTTGGGAGGAAACTATGGCTACACCTTC. J is TRBJ1-2 and V is TRBV7-8; D not certain. The V gene's germline CDR1 is SGHVS and CDR2 FQNEAQ. V lost 3 bases, J lost 2 bases, and 7 bases lay in between. This CDR3 has 13 amino acids. Full variable domain (outside the CDR3, taken from reference TRBV7-8 and TRBJ1-2): GAGVSQSPRYKVAKRGQDVALRCDPISGHVSLFWYQQALGQGPEFLTYFQNEAQLDKSGLPSDRFFAERPEGSVSTLKIQRTQQEDSAVYLCASSLGGNYGYTFGSGTRLTVV.

The chain couples TRBV6-1 to TRBJ1-2, with D possibly being TRBD1 (6 bases). Trimming cost V 1 base and J 1 base, with 19 bases left between them. This CDR3 is 18 amino acids long. Germline CDR1 is MNHNS and CDR2 is SASEGT. CDR3 sequence (DNA): TGTGCCAGCAGTGAAGGAACCAGGGGATACTTCCTTAACTATGGCTACACCTTC. Translated: CASSEGTRGYFLNYGYTF.

This rearrangement joins TRBV3-1 (or the pseudogene TRBV3-2) to TRBJ2-1; tentatively, D is TRBD2 (6 bases). V was clipped by 3 bases and J by 0 bases, with 15 bases between them. The CDR3 runs to 17 residues. The germline gives CDR1 LGHDT, CDR2 YNNKEL (reference sequence). The CDR3, as DNA: TGTGCCAGCAGCCATCCCGCGGGGCGGAGCTCCTACAATGAGCAGTTCTTC. The encoded protein is CASSHPAGRSSYNEQFF.

The rearrangement joins TRBV18 to TRBJ2-7; 12 positions agree with TRBD2. Germline CDR1 and CDR2: KGHSH and LQKENI. Trimming took 4 bases from V and 3 from J; bases not matched to a gene: 4. The CDR3 covers 15 residues. The CDR3 protein is CASSQTSGSIYEQYF. The CDR3 DNA reads as TGTGCCAGCTCACAGACTAGCGGGAGTATCTACGAGCAGTACTTC.

This clone was recorded only once. The chain couples TRBV5-4 to TRBJ1-1; no clear D. CDR1 is SGHNT and CDR2 is YYREEE in the germline V gene (reference sequence). CDR3 length: 15 amino acids. V was clipped by 2 bases and J by 2 bases, with 13 bases between them. The CDR3 DNA sequence: TGTGCCAGCAGCTTTCCGGGAGGGATCAACACTGAAGCTTTCTTT. Its translation: CASSFPGGINTEAFF.

The V call is TRBV28, the J call TRBJ1-6; a weak D match, TRBD1 (6 bases). Per germline, CDR1 MDHEN and CDR2 SYDVKM. Trimming removed 7 bases at V and 10 bases at J, with 17 bases between. The CDR3 sequence is 14 residues long. The CDR3 region is CASTPGGGHSPLHF. In nucleotides, the CDR3 is TGTGCCAGCACCCCGGGAGGGGGTCACTCACCCCTCCACTTT.

This chain uses TRBV5-1 with TRBJ1-2, with a tentative D call TRBD1 (5 bases). Germline V gives CDR1 SGHRS, CDR2 YFSETQ. V shed 6 bases and J shed 0 bases, with 12 bases lying between them. The length of the CDR3 is 14 residues. The CDR3, as DNA: TGCGCCAGCACCGCGACAGAGGCTAACTATGGCTACACCTTC. Protein: CASTATEANYGYTF.